Here is one T cell receptor (beta chain) with its context. In the original processing: Amplification of reference gene primers provided the estimated nucleated cell counts. Libraries were prepared by immunoSEQ multiplex PCR; TCRdb keeps only in-frame clonotypes and omits some of them. D and trimming were read from the DNA, whereas the V and J calls and clone size are those reported in that table. The sample yields roughly 50,000 clones, 80% to 85% seen once. Germline values: CDR1 LNHDA, CDR2 SQIVND (reference sequence). The CDR3 has 15 amino acids. Deletions cut 8 bases from V and 9 bases from J, with 20 bases between. These data originate in a study of blood T cell repertoires in COVID-19. Study as a whole: Collection of acute and convalescent COVID-19 samples took place in the United States, Italy and Spain. T cells, B-cell-depleted T cells, or PBMCs supplied cDNA or gDNA.

The sample taken for sequencing was peripheral blood. This TCR was sampled from a man in his sixties or seventies with acute or convalescent COVID-19. The V and J genes are TRBV19 and TRBJ1-6; tentative D call: TRBD1 (5 bases). In nucleotides, the CDR3 is TGTGCCAGTCGCACGAATTGGCAGGGTGGTTCACCCCTCCACTTT. This encodes CASRTNWQGGSPLHF.